This TCR beta chain was recovered during a study of blood T cells in healthy people across ages. Study in general: The template switching approach captured approximately one barcoded beta molecule for every two T cells. Study results and caveats: Roughly linear age-related decline in beta diversity appeared, significant by age roughly 40. Leaving the PBMCs unsorted stopped any conclusive comparison of naive versus antigen-experienced cells.

This clonotype was recorded at least ten times. Its matching antigen is unknown. A sample-barcoded 5' primer and a J-beta primer mix were used in a second PCR of about 6 to 11 cycles. Via MiXCR, TCRdb re-called the 5' RACE reads, giving one row per CDR3 protein. This table holds some 1.1 million distinct CDR3 sequences, around two fifths found once. Per sample, no less than 5.5 micrograms of total RNA were extracted. Sample: blood. The TCR comes from a man aged 18 to 29 in good health.

In nucleotides, the CDR3 is TGCAGCGTTGAGGGACGTAGCACAGATACGCAGTATTTT. It translates to CSVEGRSTDTQYF. The J gene is TRBJ2-3, the V gene TRBV29-1, with D tentatively TRBD1 or TRBD2 (5 bases each). The V end was cut by 3 bases, the J end by 0 bases, with 7 bases between. Germline V lookup: CDR1 SQVTM, CDR2 ANQGSEA. This CDR3 comprises 13 residues.